The next 25 T cell receptor beta chains were all read from a single sample in a study of OX40 agonist ivuxolimab in advanced cancers. Assay: immunoSEQ multiplex PCR; the TCRdb copy retains only in-frame clones and omits some. The sample lists 20,000 to 25,000 clones, about 85% occurring once. The sequencing used CD4+ or CD8+ T cells sorted from blood, collected in a trial of the OX40 agonist ivuxolimab. These receptors all stem from an adult with an advanced solid tumor such as melanoma, head and neck, liver or kidney cancer.

J is TRBJ2-1 and V is TRBV7-8; TRBD1 matches 7 bases. J gave up 6 bases and V 2 bases, and 13 bases lay outside the gene matches. The CDR3 consists of 17 residues. In germline, CDR1 is SGHVS, CDR2 FQNEAQ. The CDR3, as DNA: TGTGCCAGCAGCTTAACTTTGGGACAGCAGACCTCCAATGAGCAGTTCTTC. This gives the protein CASSLTLGQQTSNEQFF.

The rearrangement uses TRBV2 and TRBJ1-1, with a possible D match to TRBD1 (6 bases). There are 13 residues in the CDR3. CDR1 SNHLY and CDR2 FYNNEI come from the germline V gene. The V end lost 5 bases, the J end lost 5 bases, and 12 bases lay between the germline ends. This CDR3 reads CASSLGAETEAFF. The CDR3 coding sequence is TGTGCCAGCAGTCTGGGGGCGGAAACTGAAGCTTTCTTT.

This rearrangement joins TRBV21-1 to TRBJ1-4; the table's D call TRBD1 went unverified against the DNA. TRBV21-1 is marked as a pseudogene. The CDR3 is 18 amino acids. The CDR3 region is CASSKGNDDRGRSEKLFF. The CDR3 DNA reads TGTGCCAGCAGCAAAGGTAATGACGACAGGGGGAGGAGTGAAAAACTGTTTTTT.

The chain joins TRBV5-8 to TRBJ1-1; the D gene is possibly TRBD1 (6 bases). This CDR3 has 15 residues. CDR1 and CDR2 from the germline V gene are SGHTS and YDEGEE. The V gene lost 0 bases and the J gene lost 5 bases, with 14 bases spanning the gap. CDR3 amino acids: CASSLVQGRGTEAFF. The DNA of the CDR3 is TGTGCCAGCAGCTTGGTACAGGGAAGGGGGACTGAAGCTTTCTTT.

CDR3: CASSPGSTSLDIQYF. Written as DNA, the CDR3 is TGTGCCAGCAGCCCAGGCAGCACCAGTCTGGACATTCAGTACTTC. The V gene is TRBV7-8, the J gene TRBJ2-4; D gene ambiguous. Germline-derived CDR1 and CDR2 are SGHVS and FQNEAQ. The V end lost 5 bases, the J end lost 8 bases, and 19 bases lay between the germline ends. The CDR3 is 15 amino acids.

The genes are TRBV6-5 and TRBJ2-1; D remains unclear. In germline, CDR1 is MNHEY, CDR2 SVGAGI. Trimming shortened V by 6 bases and J by 3 bases, and 15 bases separated the two germline ends. The CDR3 sequence is 15 residues long. CDR3 coding DNA: TGTGCCAGCAGAGCCAGGACGGCCCACTACAATGAGCAGTTCTTC. Translation: CASRARTAHYNEQFF.

V gene TRBV7-2 combines with J gene TRBJ1-5; D not certain. Deletions cut 3 bases from V and 1 base from J, with 10 bases between. In germline, CDR1 is SGHTA, CDR2 FQGNSA. This CDR3 has 15 residues. As DNA, the CDR3 is TGTGCCAGCAGCTTTTGGGGTGGAAGCAATCAGCCCCAGCATTTT. It translates to CASSFWGGSNQPQHF.

The rearrangement uses TRBV29-1 and TRBJ1-2; D is undetermined. V lost 4 bases and J 7 bases, leaving 10 bases between the germline ends. Germline assignment: CDR1 SQVTM and CDR2 ANQGSEA. This CDR3 is 11 amino acids long. CDR3 bases: TGCAGCGTTGTGCAGAGTAGTGGCTACACCTTC. Translating gives CSVVQSSGYTF.

The chain carries TRBV13 and TRBJ1-2, with 8 nucleotides matching TRBD1. The germline V gene has CDR1 PRHDT and CDR2 FYEKMQ (reference sequence). V lost 6 bases and J lost 6; bases outside the gene matches: 12. This CDR3 has 15 residues. DNA of the CDR3: TGTGCCAGCAGTTCATCGACAGGGGTTCGAAATGGCTACACCTTC. This encodes CASSSSTGVRNGYTF.

This chain connects TRBV7-9 to TRBJ1-5; TRBD1 aligns across 7 bases. With 5 bases clipped from V and 1 base from J, the junction kept 5 bases outside the gene matches. Germline V gives CDR1 SEHNR, CDR2 FQNEAQ (reference sequence). This CDR3 comprises 15 residues. DNA for the CDR3: TGTGCCAGCAGCACAGAGACAGGGAGCAATCAGCCCCAGCATTTT. Translated: CASSTETGSNQPQHF. Full variable domain (rest looked up from reference TRBV7-9 and TRBJ1-5): DTGVSQNPRHKITKRGQNVTFRCDPISEHNRLYWYRQTLGQGPEFLTYFQNEAQLEKSRLLSDRFSAERPKGSFSTLEIQRTEQGDSAMYLCASSTETGSNQPQHFGDGTRLSIL.

The CDR3 sequence: CASSLRRGPGDLGNEQFF. The CDR3 DNA is TGTGCCAGCAGCCTCCGGCGGGGGCCCGGGGATTTAGGCAATGAGCAGTTCTTC. The V and J genes are TRBV11-2 and TRBJ2-1, with D tentatively TRBD2 (7 bases). Per the germline V gene, CDR1 is SGHAT and CDR2 is FQNNGV. The germline V and J ends were trimmed by 5 bases and 6 bases, with 26 bases remaining between them. CDR3 size: 18 residues.

This chain links TRBV27 with TRBJ2-1, with a tentative D call TRBD2 (7 bases). This CDR3 has 15 amino acids. Trimming shortened V by 2 bases and J by 4 bases, and 12 bases separated the two germline ends. Per germline, CDR1 MNHEY and CDR2 SMNVEV (reference sequence). The CDR3: CASSLGGGAYNEQFF. Here the CDR3 DNA reads TGTGCCAGCAGTTTAGGAGGGGGGGCGTACAATGAGCAGTTCTTC.

This clone was detected only once. The chain joins TRBV6-5 to TRBJ1-1; D may be TRBD1 (6 bases). Germline-derived CDR1 and CDR2 are MNHEY and SVGAGI. Trimming cost V 6 bases and J 3 bases, with 17 bases left between them. The CDR3 loop spans 15 amino acids. CDR3 amino acids: CASRPWGGEDTEAFF. In DNA, the CDR3 is TGTGCCAGCAGGCCGTGGGGGGGCGAAGACACTGAAGCTTTCTTT.

The V and J genes are TRBV7-8 and TRBJ1-1; D is ambiguous. Germline CDR1 reads SGHVS; CDR2 reads FQNEAQ. With 2 bases removed from V and 1 base from J, the gap between germline ends came to 11 bases. The CDR3 has 15 residues. The CDR3 DNA is TGTGCCAGCAGCTTACTTCTCCTTGGGAACACTGAAGCTTTCTTT. Protein product: CASSLLLLGNTEAFF. The complete variable domain, with remaining parts taken from reference TRBV7-8 and TRBJ1-1, reads GAGVSQSPRYKVAKRGQDVALRCDPISGHVSLFWYQQALGQGPEFLTYFQNEAQLDKSGLPSDRFFAERPEGSVSTLKIQRTQQEDSAVYLCASSLLLLGNTEAFFGQGTRLTVV.

This chain joins TRBV11-2 and TRBJ2-3; the match to TRBD2 covers 11 bases. The CDR3 extends over 15 amino acids. From germline, CDR1 is SGHAT and CDR2 FQNNGV. V lost 8 bases and J lost 5; bases outside the gene matches: 9. CDR3 DNA: TGTGCCAGCGGTAGCGGGGGGGCCTATCTAGATACGCAGTATTTT. It specifies CASGSGGAYLDTQYF.

V usage is TRBV4-3 and J usage is TRBJ1-2; tentatively, D is TRBD1 (5 bases). Trimming removed 0 bases at V and 7 bases at J, with 12 bases between. The length of the CDR3 is 14 residues. The germline V gene encodes CDR1 LGHNA and CDR2 YSLEER. The CDR3 protein is CASSQDEQDFGYTF. The CDR3 nucleotides read TGCGCCAGCAGCCAAGATGAACAGGACTTTGGCTACACCTTC.

This clone has a handful of counts. The rearrangement links TRBV6-6 to TRBJ1-1; D gene unclear. This CDR3 is 12 amino acids long. V was trimmed by 2 bases and J by 5 bases, leaving 6 bases between them. Germline V gene data show CDR1 as MNHNY and CDR2 as SVGAGI (reference sequence). CDR3 protein: CASSYGLTEAFF. The CDR3 DNA is TGTGCCAGCAGTTACGGTTTAACTGAAGCTTTCTTT.

Concerning this clone itself: This CDR3 is also generated by other DNA sequences in the sample. The chain has TRBV7-9 and TRBJ2-7, with 15 positions matching TRBD2. Germline CDR1 reads SEHNR; CDR2 reads FQNEAQ (reference sequence). The junction had 3 bases not matched to a gene; V was cut back by 5 bases and J by 1 base. There are 16 residues in the CDR3. The CDR3 sequence is CASSPGLAGGSYEQYF. For the CDR3, the DNA is TGTGCCAGCAGCCCCGGACTAGCGGGGGGGTCCTACGAGCAGTACTTC.

This clone was detected only once. This sequence joins TRBV15 and TRBJ1-5; unclear D gene. V gave up 0 bases and J gave up 3 bases, with 9 bases separating them. The germline gives CDR1 LNHNV, CDR2 YYDKDF (reference sequence). The CDR3 has 15 residues. CDR3 residues: CATSRDRAFNQPQHF. The CDR3 DNA reads as TGTGCCACCAGCAGAGATAGAGCTTTCAATCAGCCCCAGCATTTT.

The chain links TRBV4-1 to TRBJ1-2; D remains unclear. CDR1 and CDR2 from the germline V gene are MGHRA and YSYEKL. CDR3 length: 15 amino acids. Trimming took off 0 bases at V and 3 bases at J, with 11 bases between the two ends. CDR3 loop: CASSQELASDYGYTF. The CDR3, as DNA: TGCGCCAGCAGCCAAGAATTGGCATCTGACTATGGCTACACCTTC.

The V call is TRBV7-8, the J call TRBJ1-1, with 7 nucleotides matching TRBD1. The CDR3 has 16 residues. Germline CDR1 SGHVS, CDR2 FQNEAQ. V trimming: 0 bases; J trimming: 2 bases; junction bases outside the gene matches: 6. CDR3 in DNA: TGTGCCAGCAGCTTAGCGCAGGGGGACGTAAACACTGAAGCTTTCTTT. Protein product: CASSLAQGDVNTEAFF. Filled out from reference TRBV7-8 and TRBJ1-1, the complete variable domain reads GAGVSQSPRYKVAKRGQDVALRCDPISGHVSLFWYQQALGQGPEFLTYFQNEAQLDKSGLPSDRFFAERPEGSVSTLKIQRTQQEDSAVYLCASSLAQGDVNTEAFFGQGTRLTVV.

The chain combines TRBV20-1 with TRBJ1-1; D ambiguous. The CDR3 runs 9 residues. Trimming pared 7 bases from V and 4 bases from J, leaving 4 bases between. Germline CDR1 and CDR2: DFQATT and SNEGSKA (reference sequence). Here the CDR3 reads CSVGTEAFF. CDR3 in DNA: TGCAGTGTGGGCACTGAAGCTTTCTTT.

The chain joins TRBV5-6 to TRBJ2-7; D ambiguous. This CDR3 region has 13 residues. V was pared by 0 bases and J by 0 bases, with 4 bases between. Germline V CDR1 and CDR2: SGHDT, YYEEEE. CDR3 amino acids: CASSLGISYEQYF. The DNA for the CDR3 is TGTGCCAGCAGCTTGGGTATCTCCTACGAGCAGTACTTC.

This clone was counted a few times. This sequence joins TRBV4-2 and TRBJ2-5; 12 bases are a match to TRBD2. Germline CDR1 and CDR2: LGHNA and YNFKEQ. The V segment lost 0 bases and the J segment 5 bases; nucleotides outside the gene matches: 4. The CDR3 covers 16 residues. The CDR3 loop is CASSQDPSGGAETQYF. For the CDR3, the DNA is TGTGCCAGCAGCCAAGATCCTAGCGGGGGGGCCGAGACCCAGTACTTC.

The chain recombines TRBV4-2 with TRBJ2-7, with 8 bases that match TRBD2. The CDR3 sequence is 17 residues long. Germline loops: CDR1 LGHNA, CDR2 YNFKEQ. The J segment lost 4 bases and the V segment lost 0 bases, leaving 11 bases of the junction unmatched. CDR3 in DNA: TGTGCCAGCAGCCAAGAAGGACGCGCCGGGGGGGCGTACGAGCAGTACTTC. Its translation is CASSQEGRAGGAYEQYF.